The T cell receptor (beta chain) described here comes from a study of T cells after yellow fever vaccination. Study-wide context: Preparation of fractions with low cell numbers was performed using SMART-Seq v4 Ultra Low Input.

A single record per CDR3 protein comes from TCRdb applying MiXCR to the 5' RACE reads. The sample records just under 600,000 distinct CDR3 sequences, roughly 14% being singletons. General study points: Boosting was followed by the reappearance of most primary-vaccination clones (about 96% CD4, under 90% CD8).

This clonotype was detected a few times. Its cognate antigen is unknown. Germline V lookup: CDR1 LGHNA, CDR2 YNFKEQ. V dropped 4 bases and J dropped 6; count of bases not matched to a gene: 11. The CDR3 sequence is 17 residues long. This clonotype was sampled from a man aged 25 to 40 who received the YFV17D yellow fever vaccine. The chain uses TRBV4-2 and TRBJ2-2; 10 bases map to TRBD2. Sequences were derived from PBMCs, sampled on the day of the yellow fever booster vaccination. Here the CDR3 reads CASSPGWVAGGAGELFF. In DNA form, the CDR3 reads TGTGCCAGCAGCCCGGGATGGGTAGCGGGAGGTGCCGGGGAGCTGTTTTTT.